The T cell receptor beta chain under discussion was sequenced for a study of vaccination effects on CD4 cells after COVID-19. CDR3 length equals 15 residues. The V gene lost 1 base and the J gene lost 1 base, with 7 bases spanning the gap. From germline, CDR1 is LNHDA and CDR2 SQIVND (reference sequence). When more than 9 days of culture had elapsed, CD4+ T cells were isolated. Concerning this clone itself: Its specificity is unknown.

Libraries were prepared by immunoSEQ multiplex PCR; TCRdb keeps only in-frame clonotypes and omits some of them. Among over 45,000 clones listed, roughly 80% were seen once. The material sequenced was CD4+ T cells from PBMCs cultured without peptide, taken before COVID-19 vaccination. The chain combines TRBV19 with TRBJ2-2; D not resolved. The sequence was collected from a human donor who received a COVID-19 vaccine. The CDR3 DNA follows: TGTGCCAGTAGTATAGGGAGACGGAACACCGGGGAGCTGTTTTTT. Translating it yields CASSIGRRNTGELFF.